The 7 T cell receptor beta chains listed next were all sequenced from one sample in a study of T cells in Graves' hyperthyroidism and ophthalmopathy. RNA transcripts yielded amplified TCR beta CDR3 regions. Using the HTBI primer set, a first-round RT-PCR was run on the TCR CDR3. TCRdb recomputed calls from the multiplex PCR reads with MiXCR, one row per CDR3 protein. The repertoire holds about 400,000 distinct CDR3 sequences, with 20% to 25% as singletons. What was sequenced was blood. The receptors shown here come from a man aged 50 or older with Graves' hyperthyroidism.

This clonotype was detected a few times. J is TRBJ2-3 and V is TRBV10-2, with 8 bases matching TRBD2. CDR3 size: 14 residues. CDR1 is WSHSY and CDR2 is SAAADI in the germline V gene. Unmatched junction bases numbered 9, after V lost 7 bases and J lost 6 bases. CDR3 amino acids: CASTASGRGDTQYF. The CDR3 nucleotides read TGCGCCAGCACGGCAAGCGGGAGAGGGGATACGCAGTATTTT.

This clonotype turned up a few times. The CDR3 nucleotides are TGTGCCAGCAGTTTCGGGGGGGGGCACGTCAATCAGCCCCAGCATTTT. This codes for CASSFGGGHVNQPQHF. The rearrangement links TRBV12-3 or TRBV12-4 to TRBJ1-5, with D possibly matching TRBD1 (6 bases). With 3 bases removed from V and 3 bases from J, the gap between germline ends came to 15 bases. The CDR3 runs 16 residues.

This clonotype was counted a few times. J is TRBJ2-1 and V is TRBV4-2; the D is unclear. CDR3 length: 13 amino acids. The germline gives CDR1 LGHNA, CDR2 YNFKEQ. Trimming cost V 0 bases and J 7 bases, with 7 bases left between them. Written as DNA, the CDR3 is TGTGCCAGCAGCCAAGATGAAGGGAATGAGCAGTTCTTC. Translated: CASSQDEGNEQFF.

This clonotype was seen only a few times. The chain links TRBV3-1 to TRBJ2-1; TRBD2 matches at 14 bases. Trimming took 5 bases from V and 0 from J; bases not matched to a gene: 9. This CDR3 comprises 19 residues. Germline CDR1 LGHDT, CDR2 YNNKEL (reference sequence). CDR3 DNA: TGTGCCAGCAGCTCACGACTAGCGGGAGGGCCTAGCTCCTACAATGAGCAGTTCTTC. Translation: CASSSRLAGGPSSYNEQFF.

Only a few counts were recorded for this clonotype. The chain combines TRBV7-2 with TRBJ2-1, with 13 nucleotides matching TRBD2. Trimming cost V 5 bases and J 12 bases; bases outside gene matches: 10. This CDR3 region has 15 residues. Looked up from germline, CDR1 is SGHTA and CDR2 is FQGNSA. CDR3 DNA sequence: TGTGCCAGCAGCACCGGGACTAGCGGGACAAGGAGGCAGTTCTTC. Protein sequence: CASSTGTSGTRRQFF.

V is TRBV24-1 and J is TRBJ1-5, with D unclear. CDR3 length equals 13 residues. The germline gives CDR1 KGHDR, CDR2 SFDVKD. V was pared by 9 bases and J by 2 bases, with 10 bases between. CDR3 nucleotide sequence: TGTGCCACCTCCCAGGAAGGCAATCAGCCCCAGCATTTT. It is translated as CATSQEGNQPQHF.

In its sample, this clonotype was seen a few times. The genes are TRBV12-3 or TRBV12-4 and TRBJ2-3; TRBD2 matches at 9 bases. This CDR3 contains 15 residues. V shed 7 bases and J 8 bases; nucleotides not matched to a gene: 13. CDR3 sequence: CASIPLGTSPGTQYF. CDR3 DNA: TGTGCCAGCATCCCCCTTGGGACTAGCCCGGGTACGCAGTATTTT.